Sequencing of this TCR beta chain was carried out in a study of molecular identifiers for immune sequencing clone quantification. At least ten counts were recorded for this clonotype. The antigen remains unidentified. Study-level points and caveats: Reports indicate spiked Jurkat TCR RNA from one cell could be found among about a million naive cells.

The CDR3 has 12 amino acids. The ends were cut back, 4 bases at V and 6 bases at J, with 10 bases in the middle. Per the germline V gene, CDR1 is GTSNPN and CDR2 is SVGIG (reference sequence). TCRdb redid the calling of the PCR reads with MiXCR, one entry per CDR3 protein. Among 550,000 to 750,000 distinct CDR3 sequences, 20% were seen once, and the ten largest hold around 0.9%. This receptor was taken from a human donor in good health. Some libraries in this study had Jurkat cell RNA spiked in. The rearrangement links TRBV30 to TRBJ1-5; tentatively, D is TRBD1 (5 bases). The sample was naive CD8+ T cells from blood, with Jurkat cell RNA spiked in. The subset denotes: FACS-sorted CD8+CD4-CCR7+CD45RA+ naive T cells. The chain's CDR3 is CAWNRGTQPQHF. The CDR3 DNA sequence: TGTGCCTGGAATCGGGGGACTCAGCCCCAGCATTTT.